A single sample gave rise to the 24 T cell receptor beta chains below, sequenced in a study of T cells in Graves' hyperthyroidism and ophthalmopathy. TCR beta CDR3 sequences were amplified from RNA transcripts. TCR CDR3 regions were first amplified by RT-PCR with HTBI primers. TCRdb recomputed calls from the multiplex PCR reads with MiXCR, one row per CDR3 protein. This sample yields 730,000 or so distinct CDR3 sequences, of which around 20% are seen a single time; 16% belongs to the top ten. Sequencing used blood. Every receptor here comes from a woman in her 50s with Graves' hyperthyroidism that later progressed to Graves' ophthalmopathy.

The chain uses TRBV9 and TRBJ2-5; no firm D call. The CDR3 sequence is 15 residues long. The germline V gene has CDR1 SGDLS and CDR2 YYNGEE. With 0 bases removed from V and 5 bases from J, the gap between germline ends came to 14 bases. The CDR3 loop is CASSVAGSVSETQYF. CDR3 bases: TGTGCCAGCAGCGTAGCGGGCTCGGTGTCGGAGACCCAGTACTTC.

Of note for this clonotype: Germline and junction disagree at one end, which may indicate a read error. The chain joins TRBV3-1 to TRBJ2-5; D perhaps matches TRBD1 (5 bases). Germline lookup yields CDR1 LGHDT and CDR2 YNNKEL (reference sequence). CDR3 length: 13 amino acids. This CDR3 is CTSSRQYVETQYF. The DNA of the CDR3 is TGTACCAGCAGCCGACAGTACGTAGAGACCCAGTACTTC.

The rearrangement links TRBV4-2 to TRBJ1-2; TRBD1 agrees at 8 bases. There are 15 residues in the CDR3. Germline CDR1 and CDR2: LGHNA and YNFKEQ. J lost 5 bases, V lost 3 bases, and 8 bases had no gene match. CDR3 in amino acids: CASSHPPTGEYGYTF. In DNA, the CDR3 is TGTGCCAGCAGCCACCCACCGACAGGGGAGTATGGCTACACCTTC.

This chain links TRBV12-3 or TRBV12-4 with TRBJ2-1, with a weak D call TRBD2 (5 bases). The CDR3 consists of 14 residues. The V and J ends lost 3 bases and 1 base respectively, with 7 bases between them. CDR3 region: CASSFGVSYNEQFF. CDR3 coding DNA: TGTGCCAGCAGTTTCGGGGTTTCCTACAATGAGCAGTTCTTC.

To note about this clonotype: A much larger clone differs by one base, so this may be a read error. The chain has TRBV5-1 and TRBJ1-1; perhaps TRBD1 as D (5 bases). V was clipped by 6 bases and J by 5 bases, with 14 bases between them. This CDR3 is built from 13 residues. CDR1 is SGHRS and CDR2 is YFSETQ in the germline V gene. This CDR3 reads CASTSRGKTEAFF. CDR3 sequence (DNA): TGCGCCAGCACGTCAAGGGGAAAAACTGAAGCTTTCTTT.

This clonotype was observed many times. The rearrangement uses TRBV27 and TRBJ2-3; TRBD2 might be the D (6 bases). Trimming shortened V by 1 base and J by 1 base, and 9 bases separated the two germline ends. This CDR3 is 15 amino acids long. Germline CDR1 reads MNHEY; CDR2 reads SMNVEV (reference sequence). CDR3 sequence (DNA): TGTGCCAGCAGTTTATACGGGGGACGCACAGATACGCAGTATTTT. Its translation is CASSLYGGRTDTQYF.

This clonotype was counted between two and nine times. The chain has TRBV12-3 or TRBV12-4 and TRBJ1-2; possibly TRBD1 for D (5 bases). Trimming removed 4 bases from V and 5 bases from J, with 11 bases in between. The CDR3 consists of 13 residues. As DNA, the CDR3 is TGTGCCAGCAGTTATCGGGGACCTTATGGCTACACCTTC. It specifies CASSYRGPYGYTF.

Many counts were recorded for this clonotype. This chain uses TRBV5-1 with TRBJ1-2; D call uncertain. The germline V and J ends were trimmed by 2 bases and 0 bases, with 8 bases remaining between them. CDR1 is SGHRS, CDR2 YFSETQ, per germline. The CDR3 totals 14 residues. In DNA, the CDR3 is TGCGCCAGCAGCTTAAAACCAGCTAACTATGGCTACACCTTC. It yields the protein CASSLKPANYGYTF. Based on the CDR3 plus reference TRBV5-1 and TRBJ1-2, the full variable domain is KAGVTQTPRYLIKTRGQQVTLSCSPISGHRSVSWYQQTPGQGLQFLFEYFSETQRNKGNFPGRFSGRQFSNSRSEMNVSTLELGDSALYLCASSLKPANYGYTFGSGTRLTVV.

Comments on this clonotype: One end of the junction is discordant with germline, which a read error may explain. The chain has TRBV6-9 and TRBJ2-5; 9 nucleotides match TRBD1. Per germline, CDR1 MNHGY and CDR2 SVAAGI. The CDR3 covers 16 residues. CDR3 coding DNA: TGTACCAGCAGTTACTCGAACAGGGGGCGCGGGGAGACCCAGTACTTC. It yields the protein CTSSYSNRGRGETQYF.

This clonotype was seen many times. This chain uses TRBV20-1 with TRBJ2-2, with 9 bases that match TRBD1. CDR3 length: 17 residues. Trimming took 6 bases from V and 1 from J; bases not matched to a gene: 12. From germline, CDR1 is DFQATT and CDR2 SNEGSKA (reference sequence). This CDR3 is CSARDRAVRMNTGELFF. The CDR3 DNA follows: TGCAGTGCCAGGGACAGGGCTGTGAGGATGAACACCGGGGAGCTGTTTTTT.

This clonotype has ten or more counts. The chain has TRBV3-1 and TRBJ1-4, with D possibly being TRBD1 (5 bases). CDR1 LGHDT and CDR2 YNNKEL come from the germline V gene (reference sequence). The CDR3 loop spans 15 amino acids. Trimming cost V 6 bases and J 0 bases, with 11 bases left between them. CDR3 amino acids: CASRPPGATNEKLFF. In DNA form, the CDR3 reads TGTGCCAGCAGACCCCCGGGGGCAACTAATGAAAAACTGTTTTTT.

Many counts were recorded for this clonotype. V usage is TRBV20-1 and J usage is TRBJ1-6; 8 nucleotides match TRBD1. From germline, CDR1 is DFQATT and CDR2 SNEGSKA (reference sequence). Unmatched junction bases numbered 5, after V lost 2 bases and J lost 8 bases. This CDR3 comprises 14 residues. CDR3 DNA: TGCAGTGCTAGACAGGACAGGGATGATTCACCCCTCCACTTT. Translated: CSARQDRDDSPLHF.

There are a few counts of this clonotype. The V gene is TRBV6-1, the J gene TRBJ1-1; tentative D call: TRBD1 (5 bases). The CDR3 is 15 residues long. Germline assignment: CDR1 MNHNS and CDR2 SASEGT. V lost 5 bases to trimming and J lost 5 bases, with 18 bases between them. CDR3 DNA: TGTGCCAGCAGTCTCGTTGGGACTAGGCGGACTGAAGCTTTCTTT. Protein: CASSLVGTRRTEAFF.

Only a few counts were recorded for this clonotype. This sequence joins TRBV29-1 and TRBJ1-1, with D possibly matching TRBD1 (6 bases). The V and J ends lost 5 bases and 1 base respectively, with 11 bases between them. Per the germline V gene, CDR1 is SQVTM and CDR2 is ANQGSEA. The CDR3 spans 13 residues. The CDR3 spells CSVYREGNTEAFF. The CDR3 DNA follows: TGCAGCGTTTACAGGGAGGGGAACACTGAAGCTTTCTTT. The variable domain in full, with the rest retrieved from reference TRBV29-1 and TRBJ1-1, is SAVISQKPSRDICQRGTSLTIQCQVDSQVTMMFWYRQQPGQSLTLIATANQGSEATYESGFVIDKFPISRPNLTFSTLTVSNMSPEDSSIYLCSVYREGNTEAFFGQGTRLTVV.

Remarks on this clonotype: This may come from a read error, since a much larger clone is one base off. The gene calls are TRBV12-3 or TRBV12-4 and TRBJ2-7; D is unresolved. Trimming left V 6 bases short and J 4 bases short, with 4 bases between. CDR3 length: 10 amino acids. Written as DNA, the CDR3 is TGTGCCAGCAGGGAATACGAGCAGTACTTC. Translation: CASREYEQYF.

This clonotype was recorded many times. This chain joins TRBV11-2 and TRBJ2-5, with D perhaps matching TRBD1 (7 bases). CDR1 and CDR2 from the germline V gene are SGHAT and FQNNGV. The CDR3 contains 16 residues. Trimming removed 5 bases at V and 2 bases at J, with 18 bases between. CDR3 amino acids: CASSQRGTVEQETQYF. Written as DNA, the CDR3 is TGTGCCAGCAGCCAACGGGGGACAGTGGAGCAAGAGACCCAGTACTTC.

In its sample, this clonotype was seen many times. The V and J genes are TRBV12-3 or TRBV12-4 and TRBJ1-1; 9 bases agree with TRBD1. Losses at the gene ends were 5 bases for V and 5 bases for J; bases not matched to a gene: 6. CDR3 length equals 14 residues. The CDR3 DNA reads as TGTGCCAGCAGTGGGACAGGGCGAGGGACTGAAGCTTTCTTT. It yields the protein CASSGTGRGTEAFF.

There are many counts of this clonotype. This chain joins TRBV20-1 and TRBJ1-5; D remains ambiguous. In germline, CDR1 is DFQATT, CDR2 SNEGSKA (reference sequence). The CDR3 has 14 amino acids. V was pared by 3 bases and J by 3 bases, with 12 bases between. Written as DNA, the CDR3 is TGCAGTGCTAGCGACAACAGAAACAATCAGCCCCAGCATTTT. The encoded protein is CSASDNRNNQPQHF.

The gene calls are TRBV15 and TRBJ1-6; D unclear. Germline V gene data show CDR1 as LNHNV and CDR2 as YYDKDF (reference sequence). V dropped 5 bases and J dropped 5 bases, with 7 bases sitting between them. The CDR3 spans 13 residues. This chain's CDR3 is CATSSGHNSPLHF. DNA for the CDR3: TGTGCCACCAGCTCGGGCCATAATTCACCCCTCCACTTT.

This clonotype appeared many times. CDR3 bases: TGTGCCAGCAGCAAGGACGGCTTAGAAGCCTACGAGCAGTACTTC. This codes for CASSKDGLEAYEQYF. The rearrangement links TRBV5-5 to TRBJ2-7, with D hard to call. V gave up 4 bases and J gave up 2 bases, with 16 bases separating them. Per germline, CDR1 SGHKS and CDR2 YYEKEE (reference sequence). This CDR3 region has 15 residues.

There are a few counts of this clonotype. V is TRBV5-4 and J is TRBJ2-3, with a possible D match to TRBD2 (5 bases). The germline V gene has CDR1 SGHNT and CDR2 YYREEE (reference sequence). CDR3 size: 13 residues. The V and J ends lost 4 bases and 5 bases respectively, with 11 bases between them. The CDR3 nucleotides read TGTGCCAGCAGCCCTAGCTACGGAGATACGCAGTATTTT. Its translation is CASSPSYGDTQYF.

In this sample, this clonotype turned up many times. The chain joins TRBV5-1 to TRBJ2-3; 7 bases fit TRBD2. This CDR3 contains 16 residues. Germline CDR1 and CDR2: SGHRS and YFSETQ. The trim removed 2 bases at V and 3 bases at J, leaving 9 bases unmatched. The CDR3 sequence: CASSFTLARVTDTQYF. The DNA of the CDR3 is TGCGCCAGCAGCTTTACACTAGCGAGAGTGACAGATACGCAGTATTTT.

The sample holds a few counts of this clonotype. The chain links TRBV9 to TRBJ1-2; D ambiguous. CDR1 is SGDLS, CDR2 YYNGEE, per germline. Trimming took 4 bases from V and 3 from J, leaving 7 bases between them. There are 12 residues in the CDR3. The CDR3 bases are TGTGCCAGCAGCCCCCAGCACTATGGCTACACCTTC. It codes for CASSPQHYGYTF.

This CDR3 reads CASSQYGGSEYNQPQHF. CDR3 DNA sequence: TGTGCCAGCAGTCAATACGGGGGCTCAGAGTACAATCAGCCCCAGCATTTT. V and J are TRBV6-1 and TRBJ1-5; TRBD1 is a possible D gene (6 bases). In germline, CDR1 is MNHNS, CDR2 SASEGT. The CDR3 contains 17 residues. V was shortened by 5 bases and J by 3 bases, with 20 bases between the two germline ends.